A single sample gave rise to the 10 T cell receptor beta chains below, sequenced in a study of shared clonotypes between healthy human individuals (dated by TCRdb to between 2020 and 2021). The library was produced with the immunoSEQ multiplex PCR assay. TCRdb mirrors the immuneACCESS table, restricted to in-frame sequences. Some clones are absent from its copies; in checked studies, under half trace to an unresolved V gene, and the reason for the others is unknown. The sample table records 1.4 million to 1.5 million clones; roughly 96% of these occur just once. Roughly 1.2% of the sample is in the top ten clones. The specimen sequenced was naive CD4+ T cells sorted from blood. The cell subset or site label here, explained by the study, means: CD45RA+ positively selected. The receptor set was obtained from a man aged 30-40 years in good health.

This CDR3 reads CASSRSAEYEQYF. The CDR3 DNA reads as TGTGCCAGCAGTCGTAGTGCGGAGTACGAGCAGTACTTC. V gene TRBV2 combines with J gene TRBJ2-7; unclear D gene. The germline V and J ends were trimmed by 5 bases and 4 bases, with 12 bases remaining between them. Germline V gene lookup returns CDR1 SNHLY and CDR2 FYNNEI. The length of the CDR3 is 13 residues.

The J gene is TRBJ2-2, the V gene TRBV11-2, with a possible D match to TRBD1 (5 bases). CDR1 is SGHAT, CDR2 FQNNGV, per germline. The CDR3 totals 15 residues. V lost 5 bases to trimming and J lost 7 bases, with 17 bases between them. CDR3: CASSELQGFVGELFF. In DNA form, the CDR3 reads TGTGCCAGCAGCGAACTTCAGGGATTCGTCGGGGAGCTGTTTTTT.

V usage is TRBV18 and J usage is TRBJ2-7; 10 nucleotides align to TRBD1. With 4 bases clipped from V and 9 bases from J, the junction kept 33 bases outside the gene matches. Germline CDR1 and CDR2: KGHSH and LQKENI. The CDR3 covers 22 residues. CDR3 sequence reads: CASSRAARDRGQLDLRGLVQYF. In DNA form, the CDR3 reads TGTGCCAGCTCACGCGCCGCCCGGGACAGGGGACAACTGGATTTGAGGGGACTGGTGCAGTACTTC.

The V gene is TRBV7-8, the J gene TRBJ2-2; D unclear. The CDR3 is 12 residues long. Per the germline V gene, CDR1 is SGHVS and CDR2 is FQNEAQ. The V gene lost 4 bases and the J gene lost 5 bases, with 5 bases spanning the gap. In DNA form, the CDR3 reads TGTGCCAGCAGCTACGGGACCGGGGAGCTGTTTTTT. It codes for CASSYGTGELFF.

The V and J genes are TRBV19 and TRBJ2-7; 8 positions agree with TRBD1. Germline CDR1 is LNHDA and CDR2 is SQIVND (reference sequence). V shed 1 base, J shed 3 bases, and the junction held 5 bases outside the gene matches. This CDR3 comprises 15 residues. The CDR3 nucleotides are TGTGCCAGTAGTATAGCGGGACAGGCTAACTACGAGCAGTACTTC. It is translated as CASSIAGQANYEQYF.

The chain joins TRBV19 to TRBJ2-1; TRBD2 is a possible D gene (6 bases). CDR3 size: 14 residues. V gave up 6 bases and J gave up 10 bases, with 19 bases separating them. Per germline, CDR1 LNHDA and CDR2 SQIVND (reference sequence). As DNA, the CDR3 is TGTGCCAGTAGATCCCGGGAGAATAGGCACGAGCAGTTCTTC. Its protein is CASRSRENRHEQFF.

CDR3 bases: TGTGCCGCCCTGGCATCCTCTGGGGCCAACGTCCTGACTTTC. Its translation: CAALASSGANVLTF. The chain recombines TRBV10-3 with TRBJ2-6, with no clear D. This CDR3 region has 14 residues. V was trimmed by 11 bases and J by 0 bases, leaving 11 bases between them. Germline lookup yields CDR1 ENHRY and CDR2 SYGVKD.

This sequence joins TRBV6-5 and TRBJ1-3; the match to TRBD1 covers 7 bases. CDR3 length equals 14 residues. The germline V gene has CDR1 MNHEY and CDR2 SVGAGI. The V segment lost 6 bases and the J segment 4 bases; nucleotides outside the gene matches: 6. This chain's CDR3 is CASRPGGVGNTIYF. Written as DNA, the CDR3 is TGTGCCAGCAGGCCAGGGGGAGTCGGAAACACCATATATTTT.

This chain connects TRBV9 to TRBJ2-1, with 9 bases lining up with TRBD2. Unmatched junction bases numbered 6, after V lost 4 bases and J lost 1 base. Germline lookup yields CDR1 SGDLS and CDR2 YYNGEE. CDR3 length: 16 residues. CDR3 coding DNA: TGTGCCAGCAGCACTCTCGCGGGAGGGTCCTACAATGAGCAGTTCTTC. The encoded protein is CASSTLAGGSYNEQFF.

V gene TRBV7-2 combines with J gene TRBJ1-1; 9 positions agree with TRBD1. The CDR3 has 14 residues. Per the germline V gene, CDR1 is SGHTA and CDR2 is FQGNSA. J was trimmed by 4 bases and V by 5 bases; bases with no gene match: 5. The chain's CDR3 is CASSTQGAGTEAFF. CDR3 nucleotides: TGTGCCAGCAGCACACAGGGGGCTGGCACTGAAGCTTTCTTT. Full variable domain (missing parts from reference TRBV7-2 and TRBJ1-1): GAGVSQSPSNKVTEKGKDVELRCDPISGHTALYWYRQSLGQGLEFLIYFQGNSAPDKSGLPSDRFSAERTGGSVSTLTIQRTQQEDSAVYLCASSTQGAGTEAFFGQGTRLTVV.